This is a list of T cell receptor beta chains from one sample in a study of cytomegalovirus exposure and HLA in healthy donors. TCRdb's table, derived via immunoSEQ multiplex PCR, lists solely in-frame clones and lacks some. Found here are some 71,000 clones, about 94% of them singletons; the top ten hold over 0.8%. Input material: PBMCs. These receptors were taken from a woman under 30 in good health and CMV-seronegative. The CDR3 runs from the conserved cysteine through the conserved F or W. The order of the fields is V gene, CDR3 protein.

>TRBV5-6
CASSTGAGFDGELFF
>TRBV4-3
CASSQDRGWYGYTF
>TRBV7-2
CASSSYSETQYF
>TRBV10-3
CATLAGTNEQFF
>TRBV19
CASSTTANYGYTF
>TRBV27
CASSIDSYSNQPQHF
>TRBV18
CASSPASGVHTGELFF
>TRBV6-1
CASSVGPETEAFF
>TRBV18
CASSPTIGRVSEETQYF
>TRBV19
CASSVPQGPGNTIYF
>TRBV11-3
CASSSGGSGYEQYF